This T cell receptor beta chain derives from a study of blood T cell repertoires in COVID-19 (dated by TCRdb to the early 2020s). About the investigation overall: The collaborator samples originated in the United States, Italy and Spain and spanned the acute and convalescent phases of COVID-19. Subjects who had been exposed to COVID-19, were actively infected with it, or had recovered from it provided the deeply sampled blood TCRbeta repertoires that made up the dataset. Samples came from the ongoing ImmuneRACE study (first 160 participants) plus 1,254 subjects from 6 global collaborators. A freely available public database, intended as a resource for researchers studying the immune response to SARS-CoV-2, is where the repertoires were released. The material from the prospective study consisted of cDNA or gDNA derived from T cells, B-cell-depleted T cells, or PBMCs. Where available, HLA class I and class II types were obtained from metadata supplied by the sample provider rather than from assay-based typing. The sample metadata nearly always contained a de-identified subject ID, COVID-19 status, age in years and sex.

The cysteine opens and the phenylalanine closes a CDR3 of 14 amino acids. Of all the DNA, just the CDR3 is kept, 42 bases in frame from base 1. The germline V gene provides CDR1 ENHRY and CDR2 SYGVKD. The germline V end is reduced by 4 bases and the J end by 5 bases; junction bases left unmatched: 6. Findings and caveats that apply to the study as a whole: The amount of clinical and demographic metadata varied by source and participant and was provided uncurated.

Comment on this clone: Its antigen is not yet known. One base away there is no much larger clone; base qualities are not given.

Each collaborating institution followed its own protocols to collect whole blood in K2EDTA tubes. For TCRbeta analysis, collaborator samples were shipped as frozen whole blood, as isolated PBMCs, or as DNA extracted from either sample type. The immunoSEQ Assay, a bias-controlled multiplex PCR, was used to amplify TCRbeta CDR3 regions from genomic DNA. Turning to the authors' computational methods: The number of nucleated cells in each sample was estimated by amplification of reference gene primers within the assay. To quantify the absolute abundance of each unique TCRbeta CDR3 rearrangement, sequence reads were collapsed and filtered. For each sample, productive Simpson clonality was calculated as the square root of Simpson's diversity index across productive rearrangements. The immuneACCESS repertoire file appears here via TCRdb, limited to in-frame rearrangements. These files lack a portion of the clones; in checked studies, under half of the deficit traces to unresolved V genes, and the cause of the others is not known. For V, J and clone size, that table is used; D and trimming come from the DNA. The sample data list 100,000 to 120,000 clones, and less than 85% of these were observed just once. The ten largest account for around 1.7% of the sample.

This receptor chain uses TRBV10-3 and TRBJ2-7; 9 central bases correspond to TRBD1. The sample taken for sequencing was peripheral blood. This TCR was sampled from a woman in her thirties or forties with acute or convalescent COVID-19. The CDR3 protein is CAISGGQGTNEQYF. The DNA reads TGTGCCATCAGTGGGGGACAGGGCACTAACGAGCAGTACTTC.